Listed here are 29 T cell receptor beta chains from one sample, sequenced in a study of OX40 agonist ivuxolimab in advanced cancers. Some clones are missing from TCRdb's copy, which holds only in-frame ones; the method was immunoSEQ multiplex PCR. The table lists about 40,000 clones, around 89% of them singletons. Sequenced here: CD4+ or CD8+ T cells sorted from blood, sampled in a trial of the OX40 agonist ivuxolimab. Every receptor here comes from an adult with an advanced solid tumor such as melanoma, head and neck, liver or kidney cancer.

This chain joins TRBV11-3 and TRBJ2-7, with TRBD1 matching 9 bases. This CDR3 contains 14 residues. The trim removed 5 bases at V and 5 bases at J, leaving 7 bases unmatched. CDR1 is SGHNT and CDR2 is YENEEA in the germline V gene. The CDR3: CASSPRTGENEQYF. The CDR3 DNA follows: TGTGCCAGCAGCCCTAGGACAGGGGAGAACGAGCAGTACTTC.

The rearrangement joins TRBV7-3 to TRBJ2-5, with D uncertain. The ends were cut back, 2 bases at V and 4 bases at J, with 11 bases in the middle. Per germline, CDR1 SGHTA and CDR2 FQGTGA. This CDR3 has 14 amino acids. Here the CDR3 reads CASSLLGTGETQYF. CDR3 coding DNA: TGTGCCAGCAGCTTATTGGGTACGGGAGAGACCCAGTACTTC.

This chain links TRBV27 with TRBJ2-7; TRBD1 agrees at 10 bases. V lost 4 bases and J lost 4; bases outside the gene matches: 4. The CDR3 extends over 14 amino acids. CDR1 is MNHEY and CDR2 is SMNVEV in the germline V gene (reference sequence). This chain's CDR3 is CASSWGTGVYEQYF. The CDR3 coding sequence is TGTGCCAGCAGTTGGGGGACAGGGGTGTACGAGCAGTACTTC.

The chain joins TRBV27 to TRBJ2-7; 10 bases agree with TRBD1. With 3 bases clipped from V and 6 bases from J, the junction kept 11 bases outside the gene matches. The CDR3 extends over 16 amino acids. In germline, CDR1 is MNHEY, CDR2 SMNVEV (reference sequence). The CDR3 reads CASSFPGQGKGAEQYF. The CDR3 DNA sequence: TGTGCCAGCAGTTTCCCGGGACAGGGGAAAGGTGCCGAGCAGTACTTC.

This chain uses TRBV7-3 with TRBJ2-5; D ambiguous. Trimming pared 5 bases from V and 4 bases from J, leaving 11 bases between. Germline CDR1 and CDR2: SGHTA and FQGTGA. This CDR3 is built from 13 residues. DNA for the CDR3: TGTGCCAGCAGCCCACATTTGGGAGAGACCCAGTACTTC. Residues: CASSPHLGETQYF.

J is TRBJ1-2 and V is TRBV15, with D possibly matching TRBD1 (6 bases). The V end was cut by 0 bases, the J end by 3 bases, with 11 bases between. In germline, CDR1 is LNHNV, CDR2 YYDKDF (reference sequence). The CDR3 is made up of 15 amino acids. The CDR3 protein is CATSRDWAGDYGYTF. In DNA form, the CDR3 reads TGTGCCACCAGCAGAGATTGGGCAGGGGACTATGGCTACACCTTC.

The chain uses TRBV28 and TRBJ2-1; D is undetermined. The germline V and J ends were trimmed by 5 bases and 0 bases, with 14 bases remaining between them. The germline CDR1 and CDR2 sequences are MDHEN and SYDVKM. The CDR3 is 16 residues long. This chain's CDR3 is CASSTGRWSSYNEQFF. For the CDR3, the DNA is TGTGCCAGCAGTACCGGACGGTGGAGCTCCTACAATGAGCAGTTCTTC. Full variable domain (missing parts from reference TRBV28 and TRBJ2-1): DVKVTQSSRYLVKRTGEKVFLECVQDMDHENMFWYRQDPGLGLRLIYFSYDVKMKEKGDIPEGYSVSREKKERFSLILESASTNQTSMYLCASSTGRWSSYNEQFFGPGTRLTVL.

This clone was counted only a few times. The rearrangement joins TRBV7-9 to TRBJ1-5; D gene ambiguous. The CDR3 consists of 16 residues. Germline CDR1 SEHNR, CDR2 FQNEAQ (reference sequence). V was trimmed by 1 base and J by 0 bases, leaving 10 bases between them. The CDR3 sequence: CASSLESTHSNQPQHF. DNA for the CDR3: TGTGCCAGCAGCTTAGAATCCACACATAGCAATCAGCCCCAGCATTTT.

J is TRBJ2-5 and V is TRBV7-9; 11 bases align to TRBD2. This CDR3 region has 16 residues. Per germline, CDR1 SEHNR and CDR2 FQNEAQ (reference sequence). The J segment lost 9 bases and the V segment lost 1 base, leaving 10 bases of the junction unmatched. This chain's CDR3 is CASSLGGTSGPRAQYF. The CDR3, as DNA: TGTGCCAGCAGCTTAGGGGGGACTAGCGGCCCCAGGGCCCAGTACTTC.

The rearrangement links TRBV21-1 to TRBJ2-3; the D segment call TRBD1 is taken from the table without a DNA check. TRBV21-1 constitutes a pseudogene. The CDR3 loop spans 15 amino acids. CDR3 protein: CASSRRTGRTDTQYF. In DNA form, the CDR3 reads TGTGCCAGCAGCAGGCGGACAGGGCGCACAGATACGCAGTATTTT.

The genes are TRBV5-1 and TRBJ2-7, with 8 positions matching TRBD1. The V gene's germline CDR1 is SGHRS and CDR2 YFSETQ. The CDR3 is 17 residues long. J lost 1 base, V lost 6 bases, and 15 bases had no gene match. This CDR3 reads CASTDRGPASPSYEQYF. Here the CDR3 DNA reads TGCGCCAGCACTGACAGGGGACCAGCCTCCCCTTCCTACGAGCAGTACTTC.

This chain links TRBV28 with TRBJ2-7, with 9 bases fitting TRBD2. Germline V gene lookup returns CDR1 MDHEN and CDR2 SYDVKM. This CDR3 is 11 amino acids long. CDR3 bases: TGTGCTGCCGCGGGGGGGTACGAGCAGTACTTC. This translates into CAAAGGYEQYF.

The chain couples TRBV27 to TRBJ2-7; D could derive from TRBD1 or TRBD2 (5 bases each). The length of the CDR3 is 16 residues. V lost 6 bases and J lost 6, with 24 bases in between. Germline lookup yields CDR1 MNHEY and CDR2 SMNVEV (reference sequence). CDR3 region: CASRPLFSGRAIEQYF. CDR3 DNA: TGTGCCAGCAGACCCCTTTTCTCGGGACGTGCTATCGAGCAGTACTTC.

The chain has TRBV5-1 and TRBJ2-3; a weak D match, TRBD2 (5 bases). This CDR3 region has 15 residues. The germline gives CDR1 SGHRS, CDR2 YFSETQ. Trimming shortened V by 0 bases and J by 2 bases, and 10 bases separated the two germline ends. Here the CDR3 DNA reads TGCGCCAGCAGCTTGGTGGGAGTGAACACAGATACGCAGTATTTT. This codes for CASSLVGVNTDTQYF.

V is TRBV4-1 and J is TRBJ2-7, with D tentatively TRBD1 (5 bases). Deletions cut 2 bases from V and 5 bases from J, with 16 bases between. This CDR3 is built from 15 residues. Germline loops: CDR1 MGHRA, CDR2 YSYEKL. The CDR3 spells CASSQRGLSRDEQYF. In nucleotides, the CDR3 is TGCGCCAGCAGCCAAAGGGGCCTCTCAAGAGACGAGCAGTACTTC.

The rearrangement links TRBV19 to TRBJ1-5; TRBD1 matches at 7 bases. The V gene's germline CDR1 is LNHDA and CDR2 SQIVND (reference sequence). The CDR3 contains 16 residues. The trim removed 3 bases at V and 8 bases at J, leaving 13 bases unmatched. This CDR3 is CASSIGTAPVVKPQHF. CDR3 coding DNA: TGTGCCAGTAGTATCGGGACAGCGCCTGTTGTGAAGCCCCAGCATTTT.

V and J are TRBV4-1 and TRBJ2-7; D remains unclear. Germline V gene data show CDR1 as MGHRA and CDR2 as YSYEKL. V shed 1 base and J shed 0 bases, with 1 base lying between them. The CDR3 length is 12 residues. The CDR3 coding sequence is TGCGCCAGCAGCCAAGCCTCCTACGAGCAGTACTTC. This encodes CASSQASYEQYF.

The CDR3 sequence is CASSPGTSGTYEQYF. The CDR3 DNA reads TGTGCCAGCAGCCCGGGGACTAGCGGAACCTACGAGCAGTACTTC. This sequence joins TRBV7-8 and TRBJ2-7, with TRBD2 matching over 11 bases. Losses at the gene ends were 5 bases for V and 2 bases for J; bases not matched to a gene: 5. The CDR3 runs 15 residues. Germline CDR1 is SGHVS and CDR2 is FQNEAQ. Combining the CDR3 with reference TRBV7-8 and TRBJ2-7 gives the whole variable domain GAGVSQSPRYKVAKRGQDVALRCDPISGHVSLFWYQQALGQGPEFLTYFQNEAQLDKSGLPSDRFFAERPEGSVSTLKIQRTQQEDSAVYLCASSPGTSGTYEQYFGPGTRLTVT.

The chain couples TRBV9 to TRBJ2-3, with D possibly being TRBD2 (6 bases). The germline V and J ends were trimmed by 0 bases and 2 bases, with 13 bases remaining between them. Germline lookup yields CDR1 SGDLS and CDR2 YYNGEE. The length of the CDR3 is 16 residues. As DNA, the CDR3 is TGTGCCAGCAGCGTAGTATCCGCGGGATACACAGATACGCAGTATTTT. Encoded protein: CASSVVSAGYTDTQYF. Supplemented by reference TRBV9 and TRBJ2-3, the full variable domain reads DSGVTQTPKHLITATGQRVTLRCSPRSGDLSVYWYQQSLDQGLQFLIQYYNGEERAKGNILERFSAQQFPDLHSELNLSSLELGDSALYFCASSVVSAGYTDTQYFGPGTRLTVL.

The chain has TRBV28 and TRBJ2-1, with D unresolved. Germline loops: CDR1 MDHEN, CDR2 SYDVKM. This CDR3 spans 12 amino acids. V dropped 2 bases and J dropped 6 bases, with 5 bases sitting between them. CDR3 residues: CASSLPPNEQFF. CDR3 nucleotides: TGTGCCAGCAGTTTACCCCCCAATGAGCAGTTCTTC.

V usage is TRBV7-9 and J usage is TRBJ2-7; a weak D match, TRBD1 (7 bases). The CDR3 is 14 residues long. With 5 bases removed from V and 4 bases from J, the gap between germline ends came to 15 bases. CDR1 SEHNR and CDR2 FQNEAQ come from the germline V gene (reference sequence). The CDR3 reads CASSPDRDWYEQYF. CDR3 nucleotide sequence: TGTGCCAGCAGCCCTGACAGGGACTGGTACGAGCAGTACTTC.

CDR3 bases: TGTGCCAGCAACGGACAGGGGGCGCCTGAGACCCAGTACTTC. Protein product: CASNGQGAPETQYF. This chain links TRBV6-5 with TRBJ2-5; 11 nucleotides match TRBD1. CDR1 is MNHEY and CDR2 is SVGAGI in the germline V gene. V was pared by 7 bases and J by 5 bases, with 6 bases of the junction left unmatched. This CDR3 contains 14 residues.

CDR3: CASSLDYYNEQFF. The DNA for the CDR3 is TGTGCCAGCAGCTTAGACTACTACAATGAGCAGTTCTTC. The J gene is TRBJ2-1, the V gene TRBV11-1; no clear D gene. The CDR3 has 13 residues. CDR1 SGHAT and CDR2 FQDESV come from the germline V gene (reference sequence). The ends were cut back, 1 base at V and 3 bases at J, with 4 bases in the middle.

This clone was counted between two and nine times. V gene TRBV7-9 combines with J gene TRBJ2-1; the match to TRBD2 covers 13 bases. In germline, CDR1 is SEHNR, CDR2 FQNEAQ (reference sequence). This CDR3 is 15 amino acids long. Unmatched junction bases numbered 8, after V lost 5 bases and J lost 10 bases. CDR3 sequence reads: CASSPTSGRRWEQFF. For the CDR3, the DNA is TGTGCCAGCAGCCCGACTAGCGGGAGGCGCTGGGAGCAGTTCTTC. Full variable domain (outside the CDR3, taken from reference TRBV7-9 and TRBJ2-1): DTGVSQNPRHKITKRGQNVTFRCDPISEHNRLYWYRQTLGQGPEFLTYFQNEAQLEKSRLLSDRFSAERPKGSFSTLEIQRTEQGDSAMYLCASSPTSGRRWEQFFGPGTRLTVL.

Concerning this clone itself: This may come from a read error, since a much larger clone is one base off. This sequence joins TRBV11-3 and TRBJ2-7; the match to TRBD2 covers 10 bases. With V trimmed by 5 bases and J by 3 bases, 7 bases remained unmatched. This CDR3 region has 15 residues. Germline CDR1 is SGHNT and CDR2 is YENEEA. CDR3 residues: CASSQDRTSGYEQYF. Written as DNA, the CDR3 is TGTGCCAGCAGCCAAGATCGGACTAGCGGCTACGAGCAGTACTTC. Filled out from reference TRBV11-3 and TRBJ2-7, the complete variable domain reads EAGVVQSPRYKIIEKKQPVAFWCNPISGHNTLYWYLQNLGQGPELLIRYENEEAVDDSQLPKDRFSAERLKGVDSTLKIQPAELGDSAVYLCASSQDRTSGYEQYFGPGTRLTVT.

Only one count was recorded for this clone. CDR3 sequence reads: CASSLVPRGLSGREDTQYF. CDR3 sequence (DNA): TGTGCCAGCAGCTTAGTTCCCAGGGGGCTTAGCGGGAGAGAAGATACGCAGTATTTT. The chain couples TRBV7-8 to TRBJ2-3; weak D call: TRBD2 (9 bases). The germline V gene has CDR1 SGHVS and CDR2 FQNEAQ. This CDR3 region has 19 residues. Between the trimmed V and J ends, which lost 1 base and 5 bases, there was a span of 25 bases.

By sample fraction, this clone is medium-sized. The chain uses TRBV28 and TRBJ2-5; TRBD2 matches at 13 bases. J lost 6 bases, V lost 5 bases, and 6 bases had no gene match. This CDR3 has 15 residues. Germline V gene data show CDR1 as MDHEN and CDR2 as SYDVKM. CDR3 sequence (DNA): TGTGCCAGCAGTGCCGGGACTAGCGGGAAGAAGACCCAGTACTTC. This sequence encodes CASSAGTSGKKTQYF.

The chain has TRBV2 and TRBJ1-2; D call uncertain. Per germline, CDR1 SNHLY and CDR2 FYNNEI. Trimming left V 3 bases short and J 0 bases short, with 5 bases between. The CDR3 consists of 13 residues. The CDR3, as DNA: TGTGCCAGCAGTGACAGTCCTAACTATGGCTACACCTTC. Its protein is CASSDSPNYGYTF.

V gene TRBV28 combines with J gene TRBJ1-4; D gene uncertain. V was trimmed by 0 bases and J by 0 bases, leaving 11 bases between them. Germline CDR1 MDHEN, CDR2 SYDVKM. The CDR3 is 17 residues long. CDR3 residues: CASSLWVKEATNEKLFF. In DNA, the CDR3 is TGTGCCAGCAGTTTATGGGTCAAGGAGGCAACTAATGAAAAACTGTTTTTT.